One sample yielded the 19 T cell receptor beta chains listed below, sequenced in a study of shared clonotypes between healthy human individuals (dated by TCRdb to 2020 to 2021). CD8 naive samples consisted of CD45RO-negative cells that were positively selected for CCR7, yielding a CD45RA+CCR7+ population without TemRA cells. Receptor libraries were prepared by the immunoSEQ multiplex PCR assay. TCRdb's version of the immuneACCESS table is confined to in-frame rearrangements and falls short of the full clone set. An unresolved V gene accounts for under half of the shortfall where checked; the remainder is of unknown origin. The sample records nearly 2 million clones, approximately 94% of which are singletons. The ten largest clones take up 1.2% of the sample. What was sequenced was naive CD8+ T cells sorted from blood. The cell subset or site label corresponds to: CD45RA+CCR7+. The receptors originated from a young man in good health.

About this clone: The sample carries other DNA sequences with the same CDR3. The genes are TRBV11-2 and TRBJ2-1; maybe TRBD2 (6 bases). Trimming cost V 4 bases and J 9 bases, with 10 bases left between them. Looked up from germline, CDR1 is SGHAT and CDR2 is FQNNGV. The CDR3 sequence is 12 residues long. The DNA for the CDR3 is TGTGCCAGCAGCTCTCTGGGGGGTGAGCAGTTCTTC. Its protein is CASSSLGGEQFF.

As for this clone: This sample includes further DNA sequences coding for the same CDR3. The rearrangement links TRBV5-1 to TRBJ2-1; D is unclear. This CDR3 is 14 amino acids long. Trimming removed 0 bases at V and 3 bases at J, with 7 bases between. Germline values: CDR1 SGHRS, CDR2 YFSETQ. As DNA, the CDR3 is TGCGCCAGCAGCTTGGATGGGGACTACAATGAGCAGTTCTTC. It codes for CASSLDGDYNEQFF. Supplemented by reference TRBV5-1 and TRBJ2-1, the full variable domain reads KAGVTQTPRYLIKTRGQQVTLSCSPISGHRSVSWYQQTPGQGLQFLFEYFSETQRNKGNFPGRFSGRQFSNSRSEMNVSTLELGDSALYLCASSLDGDYNEQFFGPGTRLTVL.

This clone is a singleton in its sample. The chain couples TRBV27 to TRBJ2-1; TRBD2 agrees at 9 bases. The ends lost 2 bases at V and 4 bases at J; junction bases unmatched: 3. The CDR3 is made up of 15 amino acids. CDR1 and CDR2 from the germline V gene are MNHEY and SMNVEV (reference sequence). CDR3 region: CASSLISGRYNEQFF. The CDR3 DNA reads as TGTGCCAGCAGTTTAATAAGCGGGAGGTACAATGAGCAGTTCTTC.

This clone was recorded only once. The chain carries TRBV6-1 and TRBJ2-2, with D perhaps matching TRBD2 (5 bases). CDR3 length equals 12 residues. Trimming left V 4 bases short and J 7 bases short, with 7 bases between. Germline loops: CDR1 MNHNS, CDR2 SASEGT. The CDR3 coding sequence is TGTGCCAGCAGTGTGAGGGACGGGGAGCTGTTTTTT. Translated: CASSVRDGELFF.

The chain couples TRBV7-9 to TRBJ2-7; D might be TRBD1 (5 bases). V was clipped by 0 bases and J by 7 bases, with 19 bases between them. This CDR3 comprises 16 residues. The germline V gene has CDR1 SEHNR and CDR2 FQNEAQ (reference sequence). CDR3 nucleotides: TGTGCCAGCAGCTTAGCACTCCAGGGTTTAATTCATGAGCAGTACTTC. Translated: CASSLALQGLIHEQYF.

This chain uses TRBV11-2 with TRBJ1-1, with TRBD1 matching 8 bases. The length of the CDR3 is 16 residues. The ends lost 3 bases at V and 2 bases at J; junction bases unmatched: 8. Germline V gene lookup returns CDR1 SGHAT and CDR2 FQNNGV. CDR3 residues: CASSFPQGGINTEAFF. Here the CDR3 DNA reads TGTGCCAGCAGCTTTCCACAGGGGGGGATTAACACTGAAGCTTTCTTT.

Note on this clone: This specimen includes other DNA sequences encoding the same CDR3. V and J are TRBV5-4 and TRBJ2-7; 7 nucleotides agree with TRBD1. Germline-derived CDR1 and CDR2 are SGHNT and YYREEE (reference sequence). Trimming took 2 bases from V and 5 from J; bases not matched to a gene: 1. CDR3 size: 12 residues. DNA of the CDR3: TGTGCCAGCAGCTTACAGGGGAACGAGCAGTACTTC. It codes for CASSLQGNEQYF.

The V call is TRBV2, the J call TRBJ2-2; D possibly corresponds to TRBD1 (6 bases). This CDR3 is 17 amino acids long. CDR1 and CDR2 from the germline V gene are SNHLY and FYNNEI. V was cut by 2 bases and J by 3 bases, with 16 bases left in between. In nucleotides, the CDR3 is TGTGCCAGCAGTGAAAAGCTACAGGGAATGGACACCGGGGAGCTGTTTTTT. It yields the protein CASSEKLQGMDTGELFF.

The rearrangement uses TRBV27 and TRBJ2-5; 8 nucleotides agree with TRBD2. Trimming removed 4 bases from V and 10 bases from J; junction bases left unmatched: 14. Germline V lookup: CDR1 MNHEY, CDR2 SMNVEV (reference sequence). The CDR3 totals 15 residues. The CDR3 nucleotides are TGTGCCAGCAGTTCCTGGACTAGCCCTAACGGGGACCAGTACTTC. As protein: CASSSWTSPNGDQYF.

This clone appeared a single time. The V and J genes are TRBV29-1 and TRBJ2-5; 9 positions match TRBD1. Germline V lookup: CDR1 SQVTM, CDR2 ANQGSEA. The CDR3 consists of 10 residues. CDR3 sequence reads: CGTGFETQYF. The CDR3 coding sequence is TGCGGGACAGGGTTTGAGACCCAGTACTTC. Full variable domain (remainder filled in from reference TRBV29-1 and TRBJ2-5): SAVISQKPSRDICQRGTSLTIQCQVDSQVTMMFWYRQQPGQSLTLIATANQGSEATYESGFVIDKFPISRPNLTFSTLTVSNMSPEDSSIYLCGTGFETQYFGPGTRLLVL.

The chain uses TRBV29-1 and TRBJ1-5; D unresolved. The CDR3 contains 14 residues. From germline, CDR1 is SQVTM and CDR2 ANQGSEA. V was clipped by 7 bases and J by 0 bases, with 13 bases between them. CDR3 sequence (DNA): TGCAGCGCCCGATCTTGGGATAGCAATCAGCCCCAGCATTTT. Translated: CSARSWDSNQPQHF.

V and J are TRBV9 and TRBJ2-3; D is unresolved. This CDR3 has 13 amino acids. Germline V gene sequence: CDR1 SGDLS, CDR2 YYNGEE. The V gene lost 0 bases and the J gene lost 4 bases, with 6 bases spanning the gap. The CDR3 coding sequence is TGTGCCAGCAGCGTAGTCACCCCAGATACGCAGTATTTT. It codes for CASSVVTPDTQYF.

A remark on this clone: The same CDR3 arises from other DNA sequences in this sample as well. This chain joins TRBV28 and TRBJ2-7; 9 bases map to TRBD1. The V segment lost 6 bases and the J segment 3 bases; nucleotides outside the gene matches: 0. There are 12 residues in the CDR3. Germline CDR1 MDHEN, CDR2 SYDVKM. The CDR3 loop is CASRDRGYEQYF. CDR3 in DNA: TGTGCCAGCAGGGACAGGGGCTACGAGCAGTACTTC. The full variable domain, in which reference TRBV28 and TRBJ2-7 provide the parts outside the CDR3, is DVKVTQSSRYLVKRTGEKVFLECVQDMDHENMFWYRQDPGLGLRLIYFSYDVKMKEKGDIPEGYSVSREKKERFSLILESASTNQTSMYLCASRDRGYEQYFGPGTRLTVT.

The chain couples TRBV6-6 to TRBJ1-1, with D perhaps TRBD1 (5 bases). The V and J ends lost 2 bases and 9 bases respectively, with 7 bases between them. The CDR3 contains 11 residues. Germline V gives CDR1 MNHNY, CDR2 SVGAGI (reference sequence). The CDR3 DNA follows: TGTGCCAGCAGTTACCCGGGACAAGCTTTCTTT. It yields the protein CASSYPGQAFF.

A single count supports this clone. The gene calls are TRBV6-5 and TRBJ1-6; 7 nucleotides match TRBD1. The germline CDR1 and CDR2 sequences are MNHEY and SVGAGI. The CDR3 has 15 amino acids. V was pared by 7 bases and J by 4 bases, with 7 bases of the junction left unmatched. CDR3 DNA sequence: TGTGCCAGCACCCCGTCAGGGGGTTATAATTCACCCCTCCACTTT. Translated: CASTPSGGYNSPLHF.

V usage is TRBV4-3 and J usage is TRBJ2-4; unclear D gene. CDR3 length equals 16 residues. V was shortened by 0 bases and J by 0 bases, with 9 bases between the two germline ends. Germline assignment: CDR1 LGHNA and CDR2 YSLEER. The CDR3 spells CASSQELGLAKNIQYF. The CDR3 DNA follows: TGCGCCAGCAGCCAAGAGTTAGGGTTAGCCAAAAACATTCAGTACTTC.

The V call is TRBV29-1, the J call TRBJ2-1, with a weak D call TRBD2 (6 bases). Germline assignment: CDR1 SQVTM and CDR2 ANQGSEA. The CDR3 covers 16 residues. V lost 1 base, J lost 0 bases, and 13 bases lay in between. The CDR3: CSVEGARGSSYNEQFF. The CDR3 DNA sequence: TGCAGCGTTGAAGGCGCCCGGGGGAGCTCCTACAATGAGCAGTTCTTC.

Concerning this clone: Other DNA sequences in this sample translate to the same CDR3. V and J are TRBV4-1 and TRBJ2-1; either TRBD1 or TRBD2 may supply D (5 bases each). CDR3 length equals 13 residues. The germline gives CDR1 MGHRA, CDR2 YSYEKL. The V end was cut by 5 bases, the J end by 4 bases, with 9 bases between. The chain's CDR3 is CASSLGVYNEQFF. The CDR3 DNA sequence: TGCGCCAGCAGCTTGGGGGTTTACAATGAGCAGTTCTTC.

V is TRBV25-1 and J is TRBJ2-1; D might be TRBD1 or TRBD2, each matching 5 bases. Trimming shortened V by 5 bases and J by 4 bases, and 21 bases separated the two germline ends. This CDR3 spans 17 amino acids. The germline V gene has CDR1 MGHDK and CDR2 SYGVNS. CDR3 sequence reads: CASSPRASGHIYNEQFF. CDR3 coding DNA: TGTGCCAGCAGTCCTCGGGCCAGCGGACATATATACAATGAGCAGTTCTTC.